The 30 T cell receptor beta chains below come from one sample, sequenced in a study of control samples from healthy donors and cancer patients. Libraries were prepared by immunoSEQ multiplex PCR; TCRdb keeps only in-frame clonotypes and omits some of them. The sample holds roughly 88,000 clones, roughly nine tenths seen once. Material for sequencing was blood. The source of these receptors is a woman aged 30 to 39 in good health.

The gene calls are TRBV4-1 and TRBJ1-2; 8 nucleotides line up with TRBD1. This CDR3 is built from 15 residues. The V gene end was trimmed by 6 bases and the J gene end by 1 base; junction bases not matched to a gene: 7. Germline assignment: CDR1 MGHRA and CDR2 YSYEKL. As DNA, the CDR3 is TGCGCCAGCAGGCCCCTGGGGACAGGTAACTATGGCTACACCTTC. Amino acids: CASRPLGTGNYGYTF.

This rearrangement joins TRBV2 to TRBJ2-5; 8 bases fit TRBD2. The CDR3 sequence is 16 residues long. After removal of 0 bases from V and 4 bases from J, the junction contained 7 bases not matched to a gene. CDR1 SNHLY and CDR2 FYNNEI come from the germline V gene. The CDR3 DNA follows: TGTGCCAGCAGTGAAGCGTTCATGGCGGGGGGAGAGACCCAGTACTTC. This translates into CASSEAFMAGGETQYF.

The chain combines TRBV28 with TRBJ1-5, with 12 bases lining up with TRBD1. The trim removed 6 bases at V and 6 bases at J, leaving 12 bases unmatched. CDR3 length: 17 residues. Germline V gives CDR1 MDHEN, CDR2 SYDVKM. The CDR3 region has the DNA TGTGCCAGCAGCAAACCCTCGGGACAGGGGGCCCCTCAGCCCCAGCATTTT. This gives the protein CASSKPSGQGAPQPQHF.

This chain links TRBV19 with TRBJ2-3; TRBD2 matches at 10 bases. This CDR3 spans 14 amino acids. Germline CDR1 reads LNHDA; CDR2 reads SQIVND (reference sequence). Losses at the gene ends were 4 bases for V and 11 bases for J; bases not matched to a gene: 9. As DNA, the CDR3 is TGTGCCAGTAGTAGACCTAGCGGGAGTACCCAGCAGTATTTT. It yields the protein CASSRPSGSTQQYF.

This chain uses TRBV12-5 with TRBJ1-1; the D is unclear. CDR3 length equals 13 residues. From germline, CDR1 is LGHNT and CDR2 FRNRAP. The V gene lost 1 base and the J gene lost 4 bases, with 7 bases spanning the gap. The CDR3 reads CASGLEEGTEAFF. In nucleotides, the CDR3 is TGTGCTAGTGGTTTGGAGGAGGGCACTGAAGCTTTCTTT. Based on the CDR3 plus reference TRBV12-5 and TRBJ1-1, the full variable domain is DARVTQTPRHKVTEMGQEVTMRCQPILGHNTVFWYRQTMMQGLELLAYFRNRAPLDDSGMPKDRFSAEMPDATLATLKIQPSEPRDSAVYFCASGLEEGTEAFFGQGTRLTVV.

The rearrangement links TRBV19 to TRBJ1-6, with D possibly matching TRBD1 (6 bases). Germline V lookup: CDR1 LNHDA, CDR2 SQIVND (reference sequence). The CDR3 loop spans 17 amino acids. Trimming left V 6 bases short and J 0 bases short, with 15 bases between. CDR3 in amino acids: CASRTRGLSSYNSPLHF. As DNA, the CDR3 is TGTGCCAGTAGGACCAGGGGCCTCAGCTCCTATAATTCACCCCTCCACTTT.

The rearrangement uses TRBV5-1 and TRBJ2-1; TRBD2 aligns across 8 bases. CDR1 and CDR2 from the germline V gene are SGHRS and YFSETQ. Trimming removed 4 bases from V and 5 bases from J; junction bases left unmatched: 8. The CDR3 is made up of 15 amino acids. Here the CDR3 DNA reads TGCGCCAGCAGCCGCTGGACTAGCAAGAACAATGAGCAGTTCTTC. Translated: CASSRWTSKNNEQFF. Variable domain in full (rest from reference TRBV5-1 and TRBJ2-1): KAGVTQTPRYLIKTRGQQVTLSCSPISGHRSVSWYQQTPGQGLQFLFEYFSETQRNKGNFPGRFSGRQFSNSRSEMNVSTLELGDSALYLCASSRWTSKNNEQFFGPGTRLTVL.

This sequence joins TRBV3-1 (or the pseudogene TRBV3-2) and TRBJ2-1, with a weak D call TRBD2 (6 bases). CDR1 is LGHDT, CDR2 YNNKEL, per germline (reference sequence). The ends were cut back, 4 bases at V and 9 bases at J, with 13 bases in the middle. This CDR3 region has 13 residues. As DNA, the CDR3 is TGTGCCAGCAGCCGGGGGGAGCTAGGTGAGCAGTTCTTC. It codes for CASSRGELGEQFF.

The rearrangement uses TRBV28 and TRBJ1-2; a weak D match, TRBD1 (5 bases). The length of the CDR3 is 15 residues. The V gene lost 7 bases and the J gene lost 3 bases, with 18 bases spanning the gap. The germline CDR1 and CDR2 sequences are MDHEN and SYDVKM. DNA for the CDR3: TGTGCCAGCAACACGAGAGGGGCCCGAGACTATGGCTACACCTTC. This codes for CASNTRGARDYGYTF.

Points on this clone: Other nucleotide sequences in the sample specify the same CDR3. This chain joins TRBV12-3 or TRBV12-4 and TRBJ1-2, with D hard to call. V was pared by 5 bases and J by 11 bases, with 6 bases between. This CDR3 is 9 amino acids long. The CDR3 protein is CASSPPYTF. The CDR3 region has the DNA TGTGCCAGCAGTCCCCCGTACACCTTC.

This CDR3 reads CASRTTRTTGELFF. The CDR3 DNA follows: TGTGCCAGCCGAACGACACGAACCACCGGGGAGCTGTTTTTT. The gene calls are TRBV6-6 and TRBJ2-2; D unclear. V gave up 8 bases and J gave up 4 bases, with 14 bases separating them. The V gene's germline CDR1 is MNHNY and CDR2 SVGAGI (reference sequence). This CDR3 contains 14 residues.

The chain has TRBV10-2 and TRBJ2-7, with 7 positions matching TRBD2. This CDR3 contains 15 residues. Germline-derived CDR1 and CDR2 are WSHSY and SAAADI. V trimming: 0 bases; J trimming: 3 bases; junction bases outside the gene matches: 5. CDR3 sequence (DNA): TGCGCCAGCAGTGAGTCGTGGGAGGGCCTCTACGAGCAGTACTTC. It specifies CASSESWEGLYEQYF.

The CDR3, as DNA: TGTGCCAGTAGTCTTAGCTCTGGAAACACCATATATTTT. It is translated as CASSLSSGNTIYF. The rearrangement uses TRBV19 and TRBJ1-3; D gene unclear. Trimming took off 5 bases at V and 0 bases at J, with 5 bases between the two ends. This CDR3 is 13 amino acids long. CDR1 and CDR2 from the germline V gene are LNHDA and SQIVND (reference sequence).

J is TRBJ1-6 and V is TRBV7-6; D ambiguous. V lost 1 base and J 5 bases, leaving 9 bases between the germline ends. The germline CDR1 and CDR2 sequences are SGHVS and FNYEAQ. The CDR3 has 15 amino acids. The CDR3 coding sequence is TGTGCCAGCAGCTTAGTCGGAACAAATAATTCACCCCTCCACTTT. Translating gives CASSLVGTNNSPLHF.

This sequence joins TRBV2 and TRBJ2-1; possibly TRBD2 for D (5 bases). CDR1 and CDR2 from the germline V gene are SNHLY and FYNNEI. The CDR3 sequence is 13 residues long. Trimming removed 5 bases from V and 4 bases from J, with 9 bases in between. The CDR3 reads CASSPGWYNEQFF. CDR3 DNA sequence: TGTGCCAGCAGTCCGGGGTGGTACAATGAGCAGTTCTTC.

V is TRBV5-4 and J is TRBJ2-3; 8 bases line up with TRBD1. This CDR3 has 16 residues. Germline V CDR1 and CDR2: SGHNT, YYREEE (reference sequence). V gave up 4 bases and J gave up 1 base; unmatched junction bases: 8. The CDR3 loop reads CASSPTPGGGTDTQYF. CDR3 nucleotides: TGTGCCAGCAGCCCCACCCCAGGGGGCGGCACAGATACGCAGTATTTT.

This clone was counted a single time. The gene calls are TRBV5-1 and TRBJ1-2; D might be TRBD1 (5 bases). Trimming cost V 1 base and J 4 bases, with 11 bases left between them. This CDR3 is 14 amino acids long. Germline V gene sequence: CDR1 SGHRS, CDR2 YFSETQ. The CDR3 reads CASSLMRDGYGYTF. CDR3 sequence (DNA): TGCGCCAGCAGCTTGATGAGGGACGGCTATGGCTACACCTTC.

The J gene is TRBJ1-1, the V gene TRBV6-5; D possibly corresponds to TRBD1 (6 bases). CDR3 length: 13 amino acids. V was cut by 4 bases and J by 3 bases, with 9 bases left in between. From germline, CDR1 is MNHEY and CDR2 SVGAGI. The CDR3 DNA is TGTGCCAGCAGTTCACAGGGATACACTGAAGCTTTCTTT. It codes for CASSSQGYTEAFF.

V and J are TRBV29-1 and TRBJ2-1, with D perhaps assigned TRBD1 or TRBD2 (7 bases each). CDR1 and CDR2 (germline): SQVTM, ANQGSEA. The CDR3 extends over 13 amino acids. V lost 3 bases and J lost 7, with 13 bases in between. The CDR3 DNA is TGCAGCGTTGAGAGGGGGCGGGGGAATGAGCAGTTCTTC. It specifies CSVERGRGNEQFF.

This clone showed up just a few times. V is TRBV7-9 and J is TRBJ1-2; 7 bases align to TRBD1. The CDR3 consists of 17 residues. Germline assignment: CDR1 SEHNR and CDR2 FQNEAQ (reference sequence). The V gene end was trimmed by 5 bases and the J gene end by 7 bases; junction bases not matched to a gene: 19. CDR3 nucleotides: TGTGCCAGCAGCCCGGCTCCGTCCGGGACAGCCTCGCGTGGCTACACCTTC. Translated, it gives CASSPAPSGTASRGYTF. Looking up the rest from reference TRBV7-9 and TRBJ1-2 gives the full variable domain: DTGVSQNPRHKITKRGQNVTFRCDPISEHNRLYWYRQTLGQGPEFLTYFQNEAQLEKSRLLSDRFSAERPKGSFSTLEIQRTEQGDSAMYLCASSPAPSGTASRGYTFGSGTRLTVV.

The CDR3 DNA reads TGTGCCAGCACCCGGGTCGGGGGGAGCACCGGGGAGCTGTTTTTT. The encoded protein is CASTRVGGSTGELFF. The chain employs TRBV6-5 and TRBJ2-2, with 7 nucleotides matching TRBD2. The length of the CDR3 is 15 residues. The ends lost 7 bases at V and 4 bases at J; junction bases unmatched: 9. Per germline, CDR1 MNHEY and CDR2 SVGAGI.

The chain employs TRBV27 and TRBJ2-1; perhaps TRBD2 as D (6 bases). Germline-derived CDR1 and CDR2 are MNHEY and SMNVEV (reference sequence). The V gene lost 3 bases and the J gene lost 2 bases, with 14 bases spanning the gap. The CDR3 spans 16 residues. In DNA form, the CDR3 reads TGTGCCAGCAGTTTGGCGGGGCTCGGAACCTACAATGAGCAGTTCTTC. Amino acids: CASSLAGLGTYNEQFF.

The CDR3: CASSPEAVPLGGYTF. CDR3 DNA: TGTGCCAGCAGCCCAGAAGCGGTACCCTTGGGAGGCTACACCTTC. The chain has TRBV5-6 and TRBJ1-2; no reliable D call. Germline CDR1 and CDR2: SGHDT and YYEEEE. The CDR3 covers 15 residues. With 4 bases removed from V and 8 bases from J, the gap between germline ends came to 21 bases.

V usage is TRBV5-1 and J usage is TRBJ1-3, with D perhaps matching TRBD1 (5 bases). From germline, CDR1 is SGHRS and CDR2 YFSETQ. This CDR3 is built from 15 residues. Trimming pared 0 bases from V and 0 bases from J, leaving 7 bases between. CDR3 DNA: TGCGCCAGCAGCTTGGGACAGCTCTCTGGAAACACCATATATTTT. Translated, it gives CASSLGQLSGNTIYF.

CDR3: CAYQPAGRSNEQFF. For the CDR3, the DNA is TGTGCCTACCAACCGGCGGGGAGGTCCAATGAGCAGTTCTTC. The chain joins TRBV30 to TRBJ2-1, with D maybe TRBD2 (6 bases). With 7 bases removed from V and 6 bases from J, the gap between germline ends came to 19 bases. This CDR3 spans 14 amino acids. Germline V lookup: CDR1 GTSNPN, CDR2 SVGIG (reference sequence).

The chain is built from TRBV1 and TRBJ2-7; the table's D gene call, TRBD2, was not cross checked with the DNA. TRBV1 is deemed a pseudogene. The CDR3 contains 17 residues. This chain's CDR3 is CTSSQDPTGLGRYEQYF. The CDR3 bases are TGCACCAGCAGCCAAGATCCGACGGGACTAGGAAGGTACGAGCAGTACTTC.

This chain links TRBV3-1 (or the pseudogene TRBV3-2) with TRBJ2-3; 7 nucleotides align to TRBD2. The germline CDR1 and CDR2 sequences are LGHDT and YNNKEL (reference sequence). CDR3 length: 16 amino acids. V lost 1 base, J lost 2 bases, and 6 bases stayed unmatched. CDR3 sequence reads: CASSQGLADYTDTQYF. The CDR3 DNA is TGTGCCAGCAGCCAAGGGCTAGCGGACTACACAGATACGCAGTATTTT.

This clone appeared a single time. This chain joins TRBV5-1 and TRBJ2-7; 10 nucleotides agree with TRBD2. V lost 10 bases to trimming and J lost 0 bases; unmatched junction nucleotides: 10. This CDR3 is 15 amino acids long. Looked up from germline, CDR1 is SGHRS and CDR2 is YFSETQ. CDR3 in amino acids: CAPSGGGTLSYEQYF. The CDR3 DNA is TGCGCCCCCAGCGGGGGGGGGACCCTCTCCTACGAGCAGTACTTC. The full variable domain, rest sourced from reference TRBV5-1 and TRBJ2-7, is KAGVTQTPRYLIKTRGQQVTLSCSPISGHRSVSWYQQTPGQGLQFLFEYFSETQRNKGNFPGRFSGRQFSNSRSEMNVSTLELGDSALYLCAPSGGGTLSYEQYFGPGTRLTVT.

The rearrangement uses TRBV5-1 and TRBJ1-1; perhaps TRBD1 as D (6 bases). Germline V CDR1 and CDR2: SGHRS, YFSETQ. The CDR3 is 14 amino acids. Trimming removed 4 bases at V and 0 bases at J, with 10 bases between. CDR3 sequence reads: CASSTRTVNTEAFF. The CDR3 DNA reads TGCGCCAGCAGCACCCGGACAGTGAACACTGAAGCTTTCTTT.

The chain employs TRBV30 and TRBJ1-2, with 7 bases fitting TRBD1. The CDR3 is made up of 11 amino acids. Per germline, CDR1 GTSNPN and CDR2 SVGIG (reference sequence). The V gene end was trimmed by 7 bases and the J gene end by 8 bases; junction bases not matched to a gene: 7. The CDR3 DNA reads TGTGCCTTACAGGGGCCCCTGGGCTACACCTTC. It is translated as CALQGPLGYTF.